This T cell receptor (beta chain) was recorded in a study of blood T cell repertoires in COVID-19. Study-wide background: Samples taken during acute and convalescent COVID-19 were collected in the United States, Italy and Spain. T cells, B-cell-depleted T cells, or PBMCs supplied cDNA or gDNA.

The V end was cut by 3 bases, the J end by 3 bases, with 11 bases between. This CDR3 contains 14 residues. CDR1 is LNHNV, CDR2 YYDKDF, per germline (reference sequence). Per the authors' pipeline: Quantification of nucleated cells was approximated via reference gene primer amplification. Generated by immunoSEQ multiplex PCR, the TCRdb table keeps only in-frame clones and is missing some. V, J and clone size reflect that table, while D and trimming were determined from the DNA. The sample consists of 65,000 to 70,000 clones, roughly nine tenths of them appearing once. Sample: peripheral blood. This TCR came from a woman at least 80 years old with acute or convalescent COVID-19. V is TRBV15 and J is TRBJ1-1; D may be TRBD1 (5 bases). The CDR3 DNA sequence: TGTGCCACCAGCAGGGGCGGGACTTACACTGAAGCTTTCTTT. Its protein is CATSRGGTYTEAFF. The whole variable domain, filled in from reference TRBV15 and TRBJ1-1, reads DAMVIQNPRYQVTQFGKPVTLSCSQTLNHNVMYWYQQKSSQAPKLLFHYYDKDFNNEADTPDNFQSRRPNTSFCFLDIRSPGLGDTAMYLCATSRGGTYTEAFFGQGTRLTVV.